The 5 T cell receptor beta chains below were found in one sample sequenced in a study of blood T cell repertoires in COVID-19 (dated by TCRdb to between 2020 and 2021). The library was built by means of the immunoSEQ multiplex PCR assay. Here the immuneACCESS table is served through TCRdb, limited to in-frame sequences with V and J called. Missing clones are a known gap in these copies; in checked studies unresolved V genes cover under half, and the rest lacks a known reason. Across this sample there are about 300,000 clones, with 89% seen only once. In total, the top ten clones hold approximately 4.7% of the sample. The sequenced sample consisted of PBMCs or T cells enriched from blood (not recorded which). These receptors were taken from a man in his 60s who had recovered from COVID-19.

The chain recombines TRBV6-2 or TRBV6-3 with TRBJ2-7; 8 bases agree with TRBD1. V gave up 4 bases and J gave up 2 bases; unmatched junction bases: 4. This CDR3 region has 14 residues. CDR1 is MNHEY and CDR2 is SVGEGT in the germline V gene. This CDR3 reads CASSSPDRAYEQYF. CDR3 bases: TGTGCCAGCAGTTCCCCGGACAGGGCCTACGAGCAGTACTTC.

J is TRBJ2-7 and V is TRBV6-5, with 7 bases identical to TRBD2. This CDR3 spans 16 amino acids. V shed 2 bases and J 0 bases; nucleotides not matched to a gene: 7. Per germline, CDR1 MNHEY and CDR2 SVGAGI. The CDR3 sequence is CASSYGWGGSSYEQYF. The CDR3 DNA is TGTGCCAGCAGTTACGGGTGGGGCGGGAGCTCCTACGAGCAGTACTTC.

The count of this clone is one. This chain connects TRBV24-1 to TRBJ2-5, with a weak D call TRBD2 (5 bases). CDR1 and CDR2 (germline): KGHDR, SFDVKD. The CDR3 extends over 15 amino acids. V was trimmed by 0 bases and J by 0 bases, leaving 7 bases between them. Here the CDR3 DNA reads TGTGCCACCAGTGATTTGCGGGGAGACCAAGAGACCCAGTACTTC. As protein: CATSDLRGDQETQYF.

The CDR3 sequence is CASRGPGGGNTIYF. The CDR3 nucleotides read TGTGCCAGCAGAGGACCGGGGGGTGGAAACACCATATATTTT. The chain employs TRBV6-5 and TRBJ1-3, with D possibly matching TRBD1 (5 bases). CDR3 size: 14 residues. Germline CDR1 reads MNHEY; CDR2 reads SVGAGI. V gave up 6 bases and J gave up 3 bases, with 12 bases separating them.

Comment on this clone: Within the sample, other DNA sequences also encode this same CDR3. J is TRBJ2-2 and V is TRBV9; D gene uncertain. Between the trimmed V and J ends, which lost 3 bases and 5 bases, there was a span of 8 bases. The CDR3 length is 13 residues. Germline assignment: CDR1 SGDLS and CDR2 YYNGEE. CDR3 sequence (DNA): TGTGCCAGCAGCGCCACGGTAACCGGGGAGCTGTTTTTT. Translating it yields CASSATVTGELFF.